The source of this T cell receptor (beta chain) is a study of T cell responses to AZD1222 COVID-19 vaccine. Study-wide results and limits: Most donors were white British and more were female, and clonal diversity was possibly underestimated. Vaccination with two AZD1222 doses was followed by a rise in Spike-specific TCR breadth and depth.

Unmatched junction bases numbered 10, after V lost 4 bases and J lost 6 bases. Germline V gene lookup returns CDR1 SQVTM and CDR2 ANQGSEA. CDR3 length: 14 residues. Sequenced by immunoSEQ multiplex PCR; TCRdb stores in-frame clones only, minus some. The sample yields roughly 170,000 clones, approximately 86% seen once. Notes on this clone: Its antigen remains unknown.

The gene calls are TRBV29-1 and TRBJ2-3; 7 nucleotides agree with TRBD1. This sequence originates from an adult in good health. The source was peripheral blood, collected on day 0 of AZD1222 vaccination. CDR3 bases: TGCAGCGTTGCCTTTGACAGGGCCGGGGATACGCAGTATTTT. Translation: CSVAFDRAGDTQYF.